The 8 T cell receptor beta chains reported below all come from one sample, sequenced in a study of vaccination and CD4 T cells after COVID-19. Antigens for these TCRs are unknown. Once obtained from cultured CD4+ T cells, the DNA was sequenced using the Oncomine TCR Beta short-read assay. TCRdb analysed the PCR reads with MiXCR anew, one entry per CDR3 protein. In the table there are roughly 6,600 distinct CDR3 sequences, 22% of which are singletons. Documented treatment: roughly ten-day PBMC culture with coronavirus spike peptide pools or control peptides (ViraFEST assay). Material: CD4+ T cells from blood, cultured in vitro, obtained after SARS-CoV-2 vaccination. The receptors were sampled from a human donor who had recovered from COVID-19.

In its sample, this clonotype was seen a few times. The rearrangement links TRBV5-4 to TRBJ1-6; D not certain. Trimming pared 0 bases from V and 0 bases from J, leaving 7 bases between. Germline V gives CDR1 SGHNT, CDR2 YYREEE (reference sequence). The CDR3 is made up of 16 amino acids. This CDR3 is CASSLGGYSYNSPLHF. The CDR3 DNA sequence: TGTGCCAGCAGCTTGGGAGGTTACTCCTATAATTCACCCCTCCACTTT.

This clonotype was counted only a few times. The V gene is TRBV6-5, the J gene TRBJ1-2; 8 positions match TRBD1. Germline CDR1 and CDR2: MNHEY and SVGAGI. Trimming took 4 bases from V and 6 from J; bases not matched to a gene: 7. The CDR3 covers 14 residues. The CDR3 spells CASSSRTGKDGYTF. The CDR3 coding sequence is TGTGCCAGCAGTTCCCGGACAGGGAAGGATGGCTACACCTTC.

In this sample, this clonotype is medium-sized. The chain's CDR3 is CSAPPRGDQPQHF. Here the CDR3 DNA reads TGCAGTGCTCCCCCCCGAGGAGATCAGCCCCAGCATTTT. The chain recombines TRBV20-1 with TRBJ1-5; D uncertain. V lost 5 bases and J lost 5, with 13 bases in between. CDR1 is DFQATT and CDR2 is SNEGSKA in the germline V gene (reference sequence). This CDR3 has 13 amino acids.

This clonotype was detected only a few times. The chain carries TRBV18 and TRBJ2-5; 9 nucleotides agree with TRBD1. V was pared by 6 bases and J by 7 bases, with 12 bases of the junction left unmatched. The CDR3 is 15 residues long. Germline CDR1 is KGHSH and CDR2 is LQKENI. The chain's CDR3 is CASSPGQGNSLTQYF. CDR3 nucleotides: TGTGCCAGCTCTCCGGGACAGGGTAATTCATTGACCCAGTACTTC.

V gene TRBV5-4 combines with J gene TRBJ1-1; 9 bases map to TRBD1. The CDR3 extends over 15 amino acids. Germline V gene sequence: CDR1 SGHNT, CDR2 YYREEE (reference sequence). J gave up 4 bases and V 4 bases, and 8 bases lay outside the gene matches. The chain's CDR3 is CASSHRQGQGTEAFF. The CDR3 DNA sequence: TGTGCCAGCAGCCACCGACAGGGACAGGGCACTGAAGCTTTCTTT. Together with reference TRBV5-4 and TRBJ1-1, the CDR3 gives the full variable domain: ETGVTQSPTHLIKTRGQQVTLRCSSQSGHNTVSWYQQALGQGPQFIFQYYREEENGRGNFPPRFSGLQFPNYSSELNVNALELDDSALYLCASSHRQGQGTEAFFGQGTRLTVV.

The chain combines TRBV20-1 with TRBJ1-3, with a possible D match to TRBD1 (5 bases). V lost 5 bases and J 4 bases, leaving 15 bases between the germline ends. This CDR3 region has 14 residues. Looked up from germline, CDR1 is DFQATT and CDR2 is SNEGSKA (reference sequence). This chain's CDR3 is CSAPGTKEGNTIYF. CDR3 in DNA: TGCAGTGCTCCGGGGACCAAGGAGGGAAACACCATATATTTT.

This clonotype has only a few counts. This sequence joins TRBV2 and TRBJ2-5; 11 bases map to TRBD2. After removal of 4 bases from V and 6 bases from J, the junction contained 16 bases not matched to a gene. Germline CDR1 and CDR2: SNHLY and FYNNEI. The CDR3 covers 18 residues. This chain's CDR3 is CASSADLHSGGARQTQYF. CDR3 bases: TGTGCCAGCAGTGCAGACCTCCATAGCGGGGGGGCCAGGCAGACCCAGTACTTC.

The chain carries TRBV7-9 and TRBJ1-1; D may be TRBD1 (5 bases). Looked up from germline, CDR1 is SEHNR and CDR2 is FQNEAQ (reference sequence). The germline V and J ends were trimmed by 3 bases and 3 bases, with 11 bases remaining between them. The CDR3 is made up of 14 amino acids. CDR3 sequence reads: CASSFLGTDTEAFF. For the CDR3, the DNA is TGTGCCAGCAGCTTCCTCGGGACGGACACTGAAGCTTTCTTT.